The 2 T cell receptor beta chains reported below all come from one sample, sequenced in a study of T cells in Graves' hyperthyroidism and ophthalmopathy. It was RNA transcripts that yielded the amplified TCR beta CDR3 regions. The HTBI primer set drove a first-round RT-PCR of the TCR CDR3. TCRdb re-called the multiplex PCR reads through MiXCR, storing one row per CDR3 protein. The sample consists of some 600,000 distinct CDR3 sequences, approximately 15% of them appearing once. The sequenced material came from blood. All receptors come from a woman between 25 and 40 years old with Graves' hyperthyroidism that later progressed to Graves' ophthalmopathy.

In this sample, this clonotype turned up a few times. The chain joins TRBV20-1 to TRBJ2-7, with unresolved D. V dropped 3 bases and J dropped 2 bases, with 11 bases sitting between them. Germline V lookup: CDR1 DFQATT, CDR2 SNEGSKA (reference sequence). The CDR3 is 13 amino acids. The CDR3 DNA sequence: TGCAGTGCTAGTTTAAGCGCTACCTACGAGCAGTACTTC. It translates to CSASLSATYEQYF.

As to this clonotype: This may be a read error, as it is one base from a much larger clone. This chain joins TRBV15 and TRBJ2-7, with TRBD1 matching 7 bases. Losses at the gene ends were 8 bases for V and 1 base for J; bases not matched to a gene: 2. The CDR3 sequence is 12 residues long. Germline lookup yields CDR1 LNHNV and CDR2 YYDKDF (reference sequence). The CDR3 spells CATGDSSYEQYF. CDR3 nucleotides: TGTGCCACCGGGGACAGTTCCTACGAGCAGTACTTC.